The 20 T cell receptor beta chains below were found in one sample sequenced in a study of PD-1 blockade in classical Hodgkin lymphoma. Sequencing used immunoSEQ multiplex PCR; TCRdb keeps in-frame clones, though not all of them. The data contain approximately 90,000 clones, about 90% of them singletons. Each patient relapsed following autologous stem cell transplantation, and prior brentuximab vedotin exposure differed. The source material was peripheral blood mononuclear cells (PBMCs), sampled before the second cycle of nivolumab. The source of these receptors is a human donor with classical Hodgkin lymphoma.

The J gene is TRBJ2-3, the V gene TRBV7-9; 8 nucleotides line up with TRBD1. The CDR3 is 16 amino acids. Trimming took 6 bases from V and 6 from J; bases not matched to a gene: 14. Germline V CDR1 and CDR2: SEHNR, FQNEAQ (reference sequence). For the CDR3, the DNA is TGTGCCAGCAGTCGACCGGGACAGGCGGGCGGGGATACGCAGTATTTT. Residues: CASSRPGQAGGDTQYF.

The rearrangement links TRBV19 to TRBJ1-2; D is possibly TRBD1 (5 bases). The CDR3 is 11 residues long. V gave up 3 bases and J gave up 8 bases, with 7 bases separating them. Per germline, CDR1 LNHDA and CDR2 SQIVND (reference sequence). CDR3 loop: CASSIQGGYTF. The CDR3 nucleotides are TGTGCCAGTAGTATTCAGGGAGGCTACACCTTC.

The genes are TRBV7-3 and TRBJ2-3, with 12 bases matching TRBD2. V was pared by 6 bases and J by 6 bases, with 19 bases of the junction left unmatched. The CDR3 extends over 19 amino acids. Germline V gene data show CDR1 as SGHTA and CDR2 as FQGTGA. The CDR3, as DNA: TGTGCCAGCAGGTGGGAGACTAGCGGGAGAAACCCCGCAAGGGATACGCAGTATTTT. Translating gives CASRWETSGRNPARDTQYF.

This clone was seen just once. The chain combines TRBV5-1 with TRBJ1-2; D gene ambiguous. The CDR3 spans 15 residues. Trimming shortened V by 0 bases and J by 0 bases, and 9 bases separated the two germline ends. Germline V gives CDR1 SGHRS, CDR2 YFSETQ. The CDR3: CASSLDTTTNYGYTF. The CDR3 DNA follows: TGCGCCAGCAGCTTGGATACAACCACTAACTATGGCTACACCTTC. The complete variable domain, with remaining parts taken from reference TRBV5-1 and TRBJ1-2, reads KAGVTQTPRYLIKTRGQQVTLSCSPISGHRSVSWYQQTPGQGLQFLFEYFSETQRNKGNFPGRFSGRQFSNSRSEMNVSTLELGDSALYLCASSLDTTTNYGYTFGSGTRLTVV.

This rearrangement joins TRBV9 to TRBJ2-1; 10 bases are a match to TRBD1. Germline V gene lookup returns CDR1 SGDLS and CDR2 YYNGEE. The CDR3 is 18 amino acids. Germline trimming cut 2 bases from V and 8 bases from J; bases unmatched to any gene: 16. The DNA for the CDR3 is TGTGCCAGCAGCGTTCCCCCCTTTCTGACAGGGGGCTCGGATGAGCAGTTCTTC. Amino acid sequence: CASSVPPFLTGGSDEQFF.

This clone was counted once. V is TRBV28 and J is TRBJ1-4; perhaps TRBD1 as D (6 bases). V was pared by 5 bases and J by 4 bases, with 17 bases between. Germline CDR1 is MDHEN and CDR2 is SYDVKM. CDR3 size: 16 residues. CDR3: CASSPPRQAINEKLFF. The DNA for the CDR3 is TGTGCCAGCAGTCCGCCCCGACAGGCAATTAATGAAAAACTGTTTTTT.

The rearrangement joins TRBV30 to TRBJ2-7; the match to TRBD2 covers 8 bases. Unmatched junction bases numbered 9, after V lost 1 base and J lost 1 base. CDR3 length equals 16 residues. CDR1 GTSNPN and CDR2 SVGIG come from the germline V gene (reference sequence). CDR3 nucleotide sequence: TGTGCCTGGAGTGGTGGGGGAAGCGGGAGTTCCTACGAGCAGTACTTC. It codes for CAWSGGGSGSSYEQYF. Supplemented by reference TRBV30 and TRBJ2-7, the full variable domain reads SQTIHQWPATLVQPVGSPLSLECTVEGTSNPNLYWYRQAAGRGLQLLFYSVGIGQISSEVPQNLSASRPQDRQFILSSKKLLLSDSGFYLCAWSGGGSGSSYEQYFGPGTRLTVT.

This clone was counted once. The CDR3 here is CASSPPGTAHQPQHF. CDR3 DNA: TGTGCCAGCAGTCCCCCCGGGACAGCCCATCAGCCCCAGCATTTT. The chain recombines TRBV6-6 with TRBJ1-5; 7 bases agree with TRBD1. Germline V gene sequence: CDR1 MNHNY, CDR2 SVGAGI (reference sequence). The CDR3 covers 15 residues. V shed 5 bases and J 5 bases; nucleotides not matched to a gene: 9.

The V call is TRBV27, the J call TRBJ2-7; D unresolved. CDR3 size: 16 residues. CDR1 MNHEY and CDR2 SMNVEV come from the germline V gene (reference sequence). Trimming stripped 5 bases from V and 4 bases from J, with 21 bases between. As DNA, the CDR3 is TGTGCCAGCAGTCCTTCGAGAGGATCCCTCTTATACGAGCAGTACTTC. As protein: CASSPSRGSLLYEQYF.

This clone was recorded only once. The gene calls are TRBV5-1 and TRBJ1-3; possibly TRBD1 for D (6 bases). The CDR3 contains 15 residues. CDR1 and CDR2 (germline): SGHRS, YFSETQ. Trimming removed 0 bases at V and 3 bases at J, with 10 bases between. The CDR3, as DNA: TGCGCCAGCAGCTTGGAGGGGACATTTGGAAACACCATATATTTT. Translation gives CASSLEGTFGNTIYF.

The CDR3 DNA reads as TGTGCCAGCAGTTTACAGGCATATGAGCAGTTCTTC. Protein sequence: CASSLQAYEQFF. The rearrangement links TRBV28 to TRBJ2-1; D gene unclear. From germline, CDR1 is MDHEN and CDR2 SYDVKM. V was shortened by 2 bases and J by 8 bases, with 7 bases between the two germline ends. CDR3 size: 12 residues.

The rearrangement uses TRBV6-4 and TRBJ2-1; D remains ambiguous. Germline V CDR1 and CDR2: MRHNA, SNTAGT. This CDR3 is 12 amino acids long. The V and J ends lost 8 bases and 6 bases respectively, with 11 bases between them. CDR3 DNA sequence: TGTGCCAGCTCTCGTACCCCCAATGAGCAGTTCTTC. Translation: CASSRTPNEQFF.

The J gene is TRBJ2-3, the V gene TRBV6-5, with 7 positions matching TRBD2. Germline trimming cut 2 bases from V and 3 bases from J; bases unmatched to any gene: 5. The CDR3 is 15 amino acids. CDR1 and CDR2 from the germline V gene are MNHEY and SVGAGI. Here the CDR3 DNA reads TGTGCCAGCAGTTACGGGACTACAGATACAGATACGCAGTATTTT. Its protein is CASSYGTTDTDTQYF.

This CDR3 is CASSARTSPAYNEQFF. In nucleotides, the CDR3 is TGTGCCAGCAGCGCCCGGACTAGCCCAGCCTACAATGAGCAGTTCTTC. This chain links TRBV9 with TRBJ2-1; 8 bases are shared with TRBD2. V lost 3 bases to trimming and J lost 2 bases; unmatched junction nucleotides: 7. The CDR3 contains 16 residues. In germline, CDR1 is SGDLS, CDR2 YYNGEE.

In nucleotides, the CDR3 is TGTGCCAGCAGTTTATCACAGGGGGCGGGGGGTCAGCCCCAGCATTTT. Protein sequence: CASSLSQGAGGQPQHF. The chain couples TRBV28 to TRBJ1-5, with 9 positions matching TRBD1. From germline, CDR1 is MDHEN and CDR2 SYDVKM. V trimming: 1 base; J trimming: 6 bases; junction bases outside the gene matches: 7. The CDR3 consists of 16 residues.

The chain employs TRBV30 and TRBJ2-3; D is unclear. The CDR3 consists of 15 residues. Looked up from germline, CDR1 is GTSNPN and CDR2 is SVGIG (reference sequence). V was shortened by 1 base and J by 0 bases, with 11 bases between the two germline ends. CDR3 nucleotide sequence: TGTGCCTGGAGTGGAGTAGTTGTTAGCACAGATACGCAGTATTTT. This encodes CAWSGVVVSTDTQYF.

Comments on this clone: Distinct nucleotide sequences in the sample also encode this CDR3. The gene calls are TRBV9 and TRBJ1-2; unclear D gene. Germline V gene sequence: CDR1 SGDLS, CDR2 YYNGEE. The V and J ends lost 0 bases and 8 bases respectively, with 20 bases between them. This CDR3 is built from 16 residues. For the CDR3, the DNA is TGTGCCAGCAGCGTAGCCCAACCCTACTATGGAGGAGGCTACACCTTC. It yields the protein CASSVAQPYYGGGYTF.

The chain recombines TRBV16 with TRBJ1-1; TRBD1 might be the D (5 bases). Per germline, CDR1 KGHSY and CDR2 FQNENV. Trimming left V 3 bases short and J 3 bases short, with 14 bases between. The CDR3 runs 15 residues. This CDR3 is CASSHSPGRDTEAFF. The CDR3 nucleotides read TGTGCCAGCAGCCATTCTCCGGGACGGGACACTGAAGCTTTCTTT.

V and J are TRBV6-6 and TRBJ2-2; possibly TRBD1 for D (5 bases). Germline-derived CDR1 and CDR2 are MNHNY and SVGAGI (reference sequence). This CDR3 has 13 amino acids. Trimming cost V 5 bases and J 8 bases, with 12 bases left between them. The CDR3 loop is CASSGASSGELFF. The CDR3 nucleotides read TGTGCCAGCAGTGGGGCTAGTTCGGGGGAGCTGTTTTTT.

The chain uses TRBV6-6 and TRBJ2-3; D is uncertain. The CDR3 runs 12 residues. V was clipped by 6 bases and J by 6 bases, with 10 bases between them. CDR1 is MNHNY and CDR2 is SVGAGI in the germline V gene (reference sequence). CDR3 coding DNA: TGTGCCAGCAGACTGGACGGCGATACGCAGTATTTT. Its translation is CASRLDGDTQYF.